The 29 T cell receptor beta chains below all came from one sample that was sequenced in a study of OX40 agonist ivuxolimab in advanced cancers. Clones were sequenced by immunoSEQ multiplex PCR, and TCRdb holds only the in-frame ones, with some missing. The sample lists fewer than 40,000 clones; about three quarters were seen once. The starting material was CD4+ or CD8+ T cells sorted from blood, obtained in a trial of the OX40 agonist ivuxolimab. The receptors derive from an adult with an advanced solid tumor such as melanoma, head and neck, liver or kidney cancer.

The J gene is TRBJ2-6, the V gene TRBV6-5; D is unclear. This CDR3 spans 15 amino acids. The germline V gene encodes CDR1 MNHEY and CDR2 SVGAGI. Trimming removed 6 bases from V and 0 bases from J, with 9 bases in between. The chain's CDR3 is CASRAINSGANVLTF. CDR3 sequence (DNA): TGTGCCAGCAGAGCTATAAACTCTGGGGCCAACGTCCTGACTTTC.

This clone was detected only once. The genes are TRBV10-3 and TRBJ2-5; a weak D match, TRBD2 (6 bases). The CDR3 covers 13 residues. Germline loops: CDR1 ENHRY, CDR2 SYGVKD. V was clipped by 8 bases and J by 5 bases, with 15 bases between them. As DNA, the CDR3 is TGTGCCATCGGTCCTGGGGGGAGGGAGACCCAGTACTTC. Amino acids: CAIGPGGRETQYF.

The chain has TRBV4-2 and TRBJ1-5, with a weak D call TRBD1 (6 bases). Germline CDR1 and CDR2: LGHNA and YNFKEQ. V dropped 4 bases and J dropped 4 bases, with 8 bases sitting between them. The CDR3 contains 13 residues. The CDR3 sequence: CASSPGQNQPQHF. The CDR3 nucleotides are TGTGCCAGCAGCCCGGGACAAAATCAGCCCCAGCATTTT.

The rearrangement joins TRBV30 to TRBJ2-2, with D perhaps matching TRBD1 or TRBD2 (5 bases each). Germline CDR1 and CDR2: GTSNPN and SVGIG (reference sequence). Between the trimmed V and J ends, which lost 2 bases and 3 bases, there was a span of 10 bases. The CDR3 covers 14 residues. In DNA form, the CDR3 reads TGTGCCTGGAGTCGGGGCACCCACACCGGGGAGCTGTTTTTT. Residues: CAWSRGTHTGELFF.

This chain links TRBV9 with TRBJ2-3; D gene unclear. V lost 3 bases and J lost 4, with 9 bases in between. CDR1 SGDLS and CDR2 YYNGEE come from the germline V gene. CDR3 length: 13 residues. CDR3 sequence (DNA): TGTGCCAGCAGCGGAGACGGGCCAGATACGCAGTATTTT. Translated: CASSGDGPDTQYF.

V gene TRBV6-5 combines with J gene TRBJ2-7, with 7 positions matching TRBD1. V shed 5 bases and J 4 bases; nucleotides not matched to a gene: 11. The CDR3 totals 15 residues. Germline CDR1 and CDR2: MNHEY and SVGAGI. The CDR3 DNA reads TGTGCCAGCAGTCCGCAACCGGGACAGACTTACGAGCAGTACTTC. Amino acid sequence: CASSPQPGQTYEQYF.

In this sample, this clone turned up once. This chain connects TRBV27 to TRBJ1-1, with TRBD1 as a possible D gene (6 bases). The V gene's germline CDR1 is MNHEY and CDR2 SMNVEV (reference sequence). Trimming removed 6 bases from V and 2 bases from J, with 16 bases in between. The CDR3 is 15 residues long. CDR3 coding DNA: TGTGCCAGCAGGACAGGAGAAAGGAGAAACACTGAAGCTTTCTTT. As protein: CASRTGERRNTEAFF.

V usage is TRBV6-6 and J usage is TRBJ2-1, with 9 nucleotides matching TRBD1. Germline V lookup: CDR1 MNHNY, CDR2 SVGAGI (reference sequence). CDR3 length: 15 amino acids. V lost 6 bases and J lost 5; bases outside the gene matches: 8. In nucleotides, the CDR3 is TGTGCCAGCAGGGAAGAAGGGACAGGGCACAATGAGCAGTTCTTC. It specifies CASREEGTGHNEQFF.

In this sample, this clone turned up a few times. This rearrangement joins TRBV5-8 to TRBJ1-5; D uncertain. Germline CDR1 SGHTS, CDR2 YDEGEE. V lost 2 bases, J lost 4 bases, and 7 bases lay in between. This CDR3 is 13 amino acids long. DNA of the CDR3: TGTGCCAGCAGCTTTGGGCCAAATCAGCCCCAGCATTTT. Protein: CASSFGPNQPQHF.

V is TRBV29-1 and J is TRBJ2-7, with 8 bases aligning to TRBD1. CDR3 length: 14 amino acids. V dropped 6 bases and J dropped 0; count of bases not matched to a gene: 7. CDR1 and CDR2 from the germline V gene are SQVTM and ANQGSEA. CDR3 nucleotide sequence: TGCAGCGTCGGTCGGGACAGGTACTCCTACGAGCAGTACTTC. Its translation: CSVGRDRYSYEQYF.

The chain employs TRBV2 and TRBJ1-5, with 10 nucleotides matching TRBD1. CDR3 length equals 16 residues. Unmatched junction bases numbered 4, after V lost 5 bases and J lost 0 bases. Germline V gene data show CDR1 as SNHLY and CDR2 as FYNNEI. CDR3 DNA: TGTGCCAGCAGTCCCGACAGGGGGCGTAGCAATCAGCCCCAGCATTTT. This encodes CASSPDRGRSNQPQHF.

This clone was seen a few times. The chain recombines TRBV2 with TRBJ1-5, with D tentatively TRBD1 (5 bases). The CDR3 is 13 amino acids. Germline values: CDR1 SNHLY, CDR2 FYNNEI. V lost 8 bases, J lost 4 bases, and 12 bases lay in between. CDR3 sequence (DNA): TGTGCCAGCTCCCGGGGGGGAAATCAGCCCCAGCATTTT. This codes for CASSRGGNQPQHF.

The chain has TRBV15 and TRBJ2-5, with TRBD1 as a possible D gene (6 bases). The CDR3 extends over 14 amino acids. CDR1 is LNHNV, CDR2 YYDKDF, per germline (reference sequence). V lost 7 bases and J 5 bases, leaving 17 bases between the germline ends. The CDR3 DNA sequence: TGTGCCACCACCAGGCAGGGGCGCGGGGAGACCCAGTACTTC. Amino acids: CATTRQGRGETQYF.

The CDR3 DNA is TGTGCCAGCAGCCTAATGCGTAGCATGAACACTGAAGCTTTCTTT. This gives the protein CASSLMRSMNTEAFF. The V call is TRBV5-8, the J call TRBJ1-1; no firm D call. This CDR3 is built from 15 residues. Trimming pared 4 bases from V and 0 bases from J, leaving 13 bases between. Germline CDR1 and CDR2: SGHTS and YDEGEE.

The chain recombines TRBV5-6 with TRBJ2-3, with D maybe TRBD2 (5 bases). V was shortened by 2 bases and J by 7 bases, with 11 bases between the two germline ends. Germline V gene lookup returns CDR1 SGHDT and CDR2 YYEEEE. The CDR3 has 13 residues. CDR3 DNA sequence: TGTGCCAGCAGCTTCAGCGGAGGATATACGCAGTATTTT. As protein: CASSFSGGYTQYF.

CDR3 sequence reads: CASSLGGVAEKLFF. CDR3 DNA sequence: TGTGCCAGCAGTTTAGGAGGGGTGGCTGAAAAACTGTTTTTT. This chain uses TRBV28 with TRBJ1-4; maybe TRBD1 (5 bases). There are 14 residues in the CDR3. Germline CDR1 MDHEN, CDR2 SYDVKM. Trimming took 2 bases from V and 7 from J, leaving 11 bases between them.

This chain joins TRBV30 and TRBJ2-5; D remains unclear. The end of the DNA fits TRBJ2-7 better, so the J call may be wrong. Germline assignment: CDR1 GTSNPN and CDR2 SVGIG (reference sequence). The CDR3 sequence is 11 residues long. The CDR3 DNA follows: TGTGCCTGGGGGTACCAATACGAGCAGTACTTC. Translation gives CAWGYQYEQYF.

This clone was picked up a small number of times. This chain connects TRBV5-6 to TRBJ2-1; the D gene is possibly TRBD2 (6 bases). This CDR3 is built from 15 residues. Germline lookup yields CDR1 SGHDT and CDR2 YYEEEE. The germline V and J ends were trimmed by 0 bases and 3 bases, with 10 bases remaining between them. CDR3 in amino acids: CASSLGGGDYNEQFF. CDR3 DNA sequence: TGTGCCAGCAGCTTGGGGGGCGGGGACTACAATGAGCAGTTCTTC.

This clone has a single count. V is TRBV7-9 and J is TRBJ2-7, with D hard to call. From germline, CDR1 is SEHNR and CDR2 FQNEAQ (reference sequence). The CDR3 length is 13 residues. Deletions cut 1 base from V and 0 bases from J, with 4 bases between. CDR3 in amino acids: CASSLGASYEQYF. The CDR3 DNA reads as TGTGCCAGCAGCTTAGGGGCCTCCTACGAGCAGTACTTC. Filled out from reference TRBV7-9 and TRBJ2-7, the complete variable domain reads DTGVSQNPRHKITKRGQNVTFRCDPISEHNRLYWYRQTLGQGPEFLTYFQNEAQLEKSRLLSDRFSAERPKGSFSTLEIQRTEQGDSAMYLCASSLGASYEQYFGPGTRLTVT.

The chain carries TRBV18 and TRBJ2-5; 7 nucleotides agree with TRBD1. The CDR3 contains 14 residues. The junction had 3 bases not matched to a gene; V was cut back by 3 bases and J by 2 bases. The V gene's germline CDR1 is KGHSH and CDR2 LQKENI. Here the CDR3 DNA reads TGTGCCAGCTCACCTCCGGGACAGCAAGAGACCCAGTACTTC. Translating it yields CASSPPGQQETQYF.

This clone was counted a single time. The gene calls are TRBV7-2 and TRBJ2-2; 9 nucleotides line up with TRBD1. The CDR3 is 14 amino acids. The germline gives CDR1 SGHTA, CDR2 FQGNSA. V shed 8 bases and J 7 bases; nucleotides not matched to a gene: 8. The DNA for the CDR3 is TGTGCCAGCCGAGGACAGGGGCGGATCGGGGAGCTGTTTTTT. Protein product: CASRGQGRIGELFF. Supplemented by reference TRBV7-2 and TRBJ2-2, the full variable domain reads GAGVSQSPSNKVTEKGKDVELRCDPISGHTALYWYRQSLGQGLEFLIYFQGNSAPDKSGLPSDRFSAERTGGSVSTLTIQRTQQEDSAVYLCASRGQGRIGELFFGEGSRLTVL.

This chain uses TRBV2 with TRBJ1-1; TRBD1 agrees at 8 bases. Germline lookup yields CDR1 SNHLY and CDR2 FYNNEI. The CDR3 contains 13 residues. V shed 4 bases and J 5 bases; nucleotides not matched to a gene: 3. The CDR3 bases are TGTGCCAGCAGTGGGACAGGGACGACTGAAGCTTTCTTT. It translates to CASSGTGTTEAFF.

This clone showed up just once. This chain links TRBV29-1 with TRBJ2-5; weak D call: TRBD1 (6 bases). This CDR3 has 12 residues. Germline CDR1 is SQVTM and CDR2 is ANQGSEA. The germline V and J ends were trimmed by 7 bases and 4 bases, with 13 bases remaining between them. CDR3 DNA: TGCAGCGCTGTTTCAGGGGCAGAGACCCAGTACTTC. Translated, it gives CSAVSGAETQYF.

The V call is TRBV19, the J call TRBJ1-6, with D perhaps TRBD1 (6 bases). The CDR3 runs to 15 residues. Deletions cut 6 bases from V and 10 bases from J, with 19 bases between. Germline V gene data show CDR1 as LNHDA and CDR2 as SQIVND (reference sequence). This CDR3 reads CASRGQSVLNSPLHF. CDR3 sequence (DNA): TGTGCCAGTAGAGGACAGTCCGTCTTGAACTCACCCCTCCACTTT.

The rearrangement links TRBV11-1 to TRBJ2-3; D remains ambiguous. Trimming cost V 2 bases and J 3 bases, with 12 bases left between them. The CDR3 has 15 residues. Germline V lookup: CDR1 SGHAT, CDR2 FQDESV (reference sequence). The CDR3 coding sequence is TGTGCCAGCAGCTTAAGTTTTGAAGGTACAGATACGCAGTATTTT. Translated, it gives CASSLSFEGTDTQYF.

Only one count was recorded for this clone. This chain connects TRBV28 to TRBJ1-3, with D hard to call. Germline V gene sequence: CDR1 MDHEN, CDR2 SYDVKM. The CDR3 is 15 residues long. V was trimmed by 4 bases and J by 0 bases, leaving 10 bases between them. CDR3 DNA sequence: TGTGCCAGCAGTTGGGGAGAAAACTCTGGAAACACCATATATTTT. It specifies CASSWGENSGNTIYF.

The genes are TRBV28 and TRBJ1-1; D remains ambiguous. The CDR3 extends over 12 amino acids. Germline V CDR1 and CDR2: MDHEN, SYDVKM. V lost 3 bases and J 5 bases, leaving 7 bases between the germline ends. The CDR3 DNA follows: TGTGCCAGCAGTTTGAAGGGAACTGAAGCTTTCTTT. It yields the protein CASSLKGTEAFF.

The chain is built from TRBV7-9 and TRBJ2-7; D is possibly TRBD1 (6 bases). CDR3 length: 15 amino acids. V gave up 3 bases and J gave up 4 bases, with 16 bases separating them. Per germline, CDR1 SEHNR and CDR2 FQNEAQ (reference sequence). CDR3 nucleotide sequence: TGTGCCAGCAGCTTGACACAGGGCCCTGAATACGAGCAGTACTTC. It specifies CASSLTQGPEYEQYF.

There are a few counts of this clone. This rearrangement joins TRBV6-4 to TRBJ2-3; 8 nucleotides match TRBD2. V dropped 5 bases and J dropped 2; count of bases not matched to a gene: 6. CDR1 is MRHNA and CDR2 is SNTAGT in the germline V gene. The CDR3 is 15 residues long. The CDR3 sequence is CASSPTSAYTDTQYF. DNA of the CDR3: TGTGCCAGCAGTCCGACTAGCGCCTACACAGATACGCAGTATTTT.